Presented here are 22 T cell receptor beta chains from one specimen sequenced in a study of T cells after yellow fever vaccination. TCRdb re-analysed the 5' RACE reads in MiXCR, keeping a single row per CDR3 protein. The sample includes 95,000 to 100,000 distinct CDR3 sequences, less than 6% of them seen just once. Sequencing used CD8+ T cells sorted from PBMCs, obtained 10 days after the yellow fever booster vaccination. The receptors derive from a man younger than 35 who received the YFV17D yellow fever vaccine.

This clonotype has at least ten counts. The rearrangement uses TRBV28 and TRBJ2-3, with D uncertain. This CDR3 has 12 residues. The germline gives CDR1 MDHEN, CDR2 SYDVKM. The ends were cut back, 4 bases at V and 2 bases at J, with 4 bases in the middle. The CDR3 here is CASSYPTDTQYF. DNA for the CDR3: TGTGCCAGCAGTTACCCCACAGATACGCAGTATTTT.

This clonotype was seen many times. This chain links TRBV3-1 with TRBJ2-5; no clear D. Trimming shortened V by 6 bases and J by 1 base, and 15 bases separated the two germline ends. Germline CDR1 reads LGHDT; CDR2 reads YNNKEL (reference sequence). This CDR3 is built from 15 residues. The CDR3 region is CASRGFSRPQETQYF. DNA for the CDR3: TGTGCCAGCAGAGGCTTTAGCCGGCCCCAAGAGACCCAGTACTTC.

This clonotype was detected a few times. The chain has TRBV4-3 and TRBJ2-7; 11 positions match TRBD2. The germline gives CDR1 LGHNA, CDR2 YSLEER. V trimming: 3 bases; J trimming: 6 bases; junction bases outside the gene matches: 13. The CDR3 contains 17 residues. This chain's CDR3 is CASSQNSGGAQGVEQYF. CDR3 nucleotides: TGCGCCAGCAGCCAGAATAGCGGGGGGGCGCAGGGGGTCGAGCAGTACTTC.

The chain joins TRBV12-3 or TRBV12-4 to TRBJ2-5; D is tentatively TRBD1 or TRBD2 (5 bases each). V lost 6 bases and J 1 base, leaving 12 bases between the germline ends. The CDR3 spans 14 residues. The CDR3 DNA reads TGTGCCAGCAGGAGCCGGGACGCCCAAGAGACCCAGTACTTC. This sequence encodes CASRSRDAQETQYF.

Within the sample, this clonotype is medium-sized (0.01 to 0.1%). The chain joins TRBV12-3 or TRBV12-4 to TRBJ2-1; the match to TRBD2 covers 8 bases. The CDR3 spans 14 residues. The junction had 2 bases not matched to a gene; V was cut back by 3 bases and J by 4 bases. The CDR3 protein is CASSLGGGYNEQFF. The CDR3 nucleotides are TGTGCCAGCAGTTTGGGCGGGGGGTACAATGAGCAGTTCTTC.

This clonotype was counted a few times. The genes are TRBV5-1 and TRBJ2-7; TRBD2 matches 15 bases. V shed 4 bases, J shed 0 bases, and the junction held 8 bases outside the gene matches. The CDR3 is 18 amino acids. Germline loops: CDR1 SGHRS, CDR2 YFSETQ. CDR3 bases: TGCGCCAGCAGCCCCGGACTAGCGGGGGGGAATTTCTCCTACGAGCAGTACTTC. This codes for CASSPGLAGGNFSYEQYF.

This clonotype was found a few times. The chain joins TRBV4-1 to TRBJ2-7; TRBD1 matches at 10 bases. CDR1 is MGHRA and CDR2 is YSYEKL in the germline V gene. V trimming: 3 bases; J trimming: 4 bases; junction bases outside the gene matches: 3. This CDR3 is built from 14 residues. CDR3 nucleotide sequence: TGCGCCAGCAGCCAGGACAGGGGGGGGTACGAGCAGTACTTC. Protein product: CASSQDRGGYEQYF.

This clonotype was seen repeatedly, ten times or more. CDR3 DNA sequence: TGTGCCAGCAGCTTAGGCCGGGCGGGTGGGCAGACCCAGTACTTC. Amino acids: CASSLGRAGGQTQYF. The J gene is TRBJ2-5, the V gene TRBV11-2; weak D call: TRBD2 (5 bases). Trimming removed 1 base from V and 6 bases from J, with 15 bases in between. CDR3 size: 15 residues. Germline CDR1 and CDR2: SGHAT and FQNNGV. Full variable domain (outside the CDR3, taken from reference TRBV11-2 and TRBJ2-5): EAGVAQSPRYKIIEKRQSVAFWCNPISGHATLYWYQQILGQGPKLLIQFQNNGVVDDSQLPKDRFSAERLKGVDSTLKIQPAKLEDSAVYLCASSLGRAGGQTQYFGPGTRLLVL.

This clonotype has at least ten counts. This chain connects TRBV7-9 to TRBJ2-2; D ambiguous. CDR3 size: 14 residues. The V gene's germline CDR1 is SEHNR and CDR2 FQNEAQ (reference sequence). V dropped 0 bases and J dropped 4 bases, with 6 bases sitting between them. The CDR3 here is CASSLALTTGELFF. The DNA of the CDR3 is TGTGCCAGCAGCTTAGCGCTGACCACCGGGGAGCTGTTTTTT. Using reference TRBV7-9 and TRBJ2-2 for the parts outside the CDR3, the full variable domain is DTGVSQNPRHKITKRGQNVTFRCDPISEHNRLYWYRQTLGQGPEFLTYFQNEAQLEKSRLLSDRFSAERPKGSFSTLEIQRTEQGDSAMYLCASSLALTTGELFFGEGSRLTVL.

Only a few counts were recorded for this clonotype. The chain recombines TRBV2 with TRBJ1-2; the match to TRBD1 covers 7 bases. The V gene end was trimmed by 9 bases and the J gene end by 7 bases; junction bases not matched to a gene: 11. Germline CDR1 and CDR2: SNHLY and FYNNEI. The CDR3 sequence is 13 residues long. In DNA, the CDR3 is TGTGCCAGTGGAGCATCAGGGGGGGTTGGCTACACCTTC. Residues: CASGASGGVGYTF.

This clonotype turned up a few times. V and J are TRBV9 and TRBJ1-2; the D gene is possibly TRBD1 (6 bases). Per germline, CDR1 SGDLS and CDR2 YYNGEE. CDR3 length: 14 amino acids. Trimming took off 3 bases at V and 7 bases at J, with 16 bases between the two ends. The CDR3: CASSGTSGARGYTF. As DNA, the CDR3 is TGTGCCAGCAGCGGAACTTCAGGGGCGCGTGGCTACACCTTC.

In its sample, this clonotype was seen a few times. The chain recombines TRBV5-1 with TRBJ2-7, with a possible D match to TRBD2 (6 bases). Looked up from germline, CDR1 is SGHRS and CDR2 is YFSETQ. V was cut by 4 bases and J by 7 bases, with 21 bases left in between. The CDR3 has 15 residues. The CDR3 bases are TGCGCCAGCAGCCTATCTCCAGACCCGGCGGGAGAGCAGTACGTC. Its translation is CASSLSPDPAGEQYV.

Only a few counts were recorded for this clonotype. This sequence joins TRBV7-9 and TRBJ1-5; 9 bases agree with TRBD1. Trimming took 5 bases from V and 7 from J; bases not matched to a gene: 9. CDR3 length equals 15 residues. CDR1 SEHNR and CDR2 FQNEAQ come from the germline V gene (reference sequence). This CDR3 reads CASSGGQGGLQPQHF. The CDR3 coding sequence is TGTGCCAGCAGCGGGGGACAGGGAGGGTTACAGCCCCAGCATTTT.

The chain recombines TRBV5-1 with TRBJ2-1; D remains ambiguous. CDR1 is SGHRS, CDR2 YFSETQ, per germline. This CDR3 has 14 residues. V lost 2 bases, J lost 0 bases, and 6 bases lay in between. The CDR3 sequence is CASSFRSSYNEQFF. CDR3 sequence (DNA): TGCGCCAGCAGCTTCAGGAGCTCCTACAATGAGCAGTTCTTC.

This clonotype was seen repeatedly, ten times or more. The chain carries TRBV4-2 and TRBJ1-2; 8 bases are a match to TRBD1. With V trimmed by 3 bases and J by 1 base, 7 bases remained unmatched. The CDR3 sequence is 16 residues long. CDR1 is LGHNA, CDR2 YNFKEQ, per germline. The CDR3 coding sequence is TGTGCCAGCAGCCAGGTCGGGACAGGCGATAACTATGGCTACACCTTC. Residues: CASSQVGTGDNYGYTF.

This sequence joins TRBV7-9 and TRBJ2-3; 7 bases agree with TRBD1. Germline values: CDR1 SEHNR, CDR2 FQNEAQ (reference sequence). Germline trimming cut 5 bases from V and 2 bases from J; bases unmatched to any gene: 10. The CDR3 is 16 residues long. The CDR3 DNA is TGTGCCAGCAGCCTAGGGACAGAACAGTTCACAGATACGCAGTATTTT. Its translation: CASSLGTEQFTDTQYF.

This clonotype was detected only a few times. V and J are TRBV19 and TRBJ2-1; tentative D call: TRBD1 (6 bases). CDR1 is LNHDA, CDR2 SQIVND, per germline (reference sequence). The CDR3 spans 14 residues. Trimming removed 3 bases from V and 4 bases from J, with 10 bases in between. CDR3 nucleotide sequence: TGTGCCAGTAGTATGGGGGCCGTTTACAATGAGCAGTTCTTC. Translation gives CASSMGAVYNEQFF.

J is TRBJ1-3 and V is TRBV7-8; 9 bases agree with TRBD1. Germline V gene data show CDR1 as SGHVS and CDR2 as FQNEAQ. The CDR3 length is 17 residues. The V and J ends lost 0 bases and 3 bases, in that order; junction bases with no gene match: 6. CDR3 sequence (DNA): TGTGCCAGCAGCTTAGCGCAGGGACAGGGCCTTGGAAACACCATATATTTT. Its translation: CASSLAQGQGLGNTIYF. Supplemented by reference TRBV7-8 and TRBJ1-3, the full variable domain reads GAGVSQSPRYKVAKRGQDVALRCDPISGHVSLFWYQQALGQGPEFLTYFQNEAQLDKSGLPSDRFFAERPEGSVSTLKIQRTQQEDSAVYLCASSLAQGQGLGNTIYFGEGSWLTVV.

This clonotype has at least ten counts. This chain connects TRBV9 to TRBJ1-1, with a tentative D call TRBD1 (5 bases). Deletions cut 0 bases from V and 6 bases from J, with 12 bases between. The CDR3 has 14 amino acids. The germline V gene has CDR1 SGDLS and CDR2 YYNGEE. The CDR3 loop is CASSVGGDSAEAFF. The DNA for the CDR3 is TGTGCCAGCAGCGTAGGAGGGGATAGCGCTGAAGCTTTCTTT.

The gene calls are TRBV7-9 and TRBJ2-1, with no clear D. V was pared by 0 bases and J by 10 bases, with 10 bases between. Germline V lookup: CDR1 SEHNR, CDR2 FQNEAQ (reference sequence). The CDR3 is made up of 13 amino acids. The CDR3 here is CASSLASVPEQFF. As DNA, the CDR3 is TGTGCCAGCAGCTTAGCGTCGGTCCCCGAGCAGTTCTTC. The variable domain in full, with the rest retrieved from reference TRBV7-9 and TRBJ2-1, is DTGVSQNPRHKITKRGQNVTFRCDPISEHNRLYWYRQTLGQGPEFLTYFQNEAQLEKSRLLSDRFSAERPKGSFSTLEIQRTEQGDSAMYLCASSLASVPEQFFGPGTRLTVL.

The chain joins TRBV7-2 to TRBJ1-3; 7 positions match TRBD1. V was clipped by 5 bases and J by 8 bases; unmatched bases: 15. The V gene's germline CDR1 is SGHTA and CDR2 FQGNSA. The CDR3 spans 16 residues. CDR3 residues: CASSPNRMTGWHTIYF. The CDR3 DNA follows: TGTGCCAGCAGCCCCAACCGAATGACAGGGTGGCACACCATATATTTT. Looking up the rest from reference TRBV7-2 and TRBJ1-3 gives the full variable domain: GAGVSQSPSNKVTEKGKDVELRCDPISGHTALYWYRQSLGQGLEFLIYFQGNSAPDKSGLPSDRFSAERTGGSVSTLTIQRTQQEDSAVYLCASSPNRMTGWHTIYFGEGSWLTVV.

This clonotype was detected ten times or more. The chain recombines TRBV12-3 or TRBV12-4 with TRBJ2-7; no clear D gene. The CDR3 has 13 amino acids. V lost 1 base and J 1 base, leaving 5 bases between the germline ends. CDR3 loop: CASSLGGSYEQYF. CDR3 coding DNA: TGTGCCAGCAGTTTAGGGGGTTCCTACGAGCAGTACTTC.